The clone carrying this T cell receptor (beta chain) was observed at least ten times. Its target is not known. CDR3 length: 13 residues. V shed 6 bases, J shed 3 bases, and the junction held 8 bases outside the gene matches. Germline V CDR1 and CDR2: SQVTM, ANQGSEA. This entry is derived from a study of identical twins. Points from the study as a whole: Zero-insertion findings could be partly confounded by invariant cells (MAIT and iNKT cells).

Unique molecular identifiers were present on cDNA, and template switching added a universal primer site. Via MiXCR, TCRdb re-called the 5' RACE reads, giving one row per CDR3 protein. The sample yields about 570,000 distinct CDR3 sequences, 9% to 10% seen once. These data also featured in a second study, about yellow fever vaccine responses in identical twins.

The V and J genes are TRBV29-1 and TRBJ2-7; TRBD2 matches 7 bases. The sequence came from a woman aged 18-29 years in good health. What was sequenced was PBMCs. The CDR3 bases are TGCAGCGTGGGGGGGGACGGAGGCTACGAGCAGTACTTC. It yields the protein CSVGGDGGYEQYF.